This paragraph reports one TCR beta chain. The J segment lost 0 bases and the V segment lost 6 bases, leaving 10 bases of the junction unmatched. Looked up from germline, CDR1 is MDHEN and CDR2 is SYDVKM. The CDR3 consists of 17 residues. This sample is part of a study of blood T cell repertoires in COVID-19. Method: immunoSEQ multiplex PCR; TCRdb's copy keeps in-frame clones and lacks some. The sample consists of 250,000 to 350,000 clones, around 87% of them appearing once. Material: PBMCs or T cells enriched from blood (not recorded which). This receptor was obtained from a woman aged 25 to 45 who had recovered from COVID-19. The genes are TRBV28 and TRBJ1-4; 7 positions match TRBD1. The CDR3 loop is CASSLYATGATNEKLFF. CDR3 in DNA: TGTGCCAGCAGCCTTTATGCCACAGGGGCAACTAATGAAAAACTGTTTTTT.